The TCR beta chain described here comes from a study of cytomegalovirus exposure and HLA in healthy donors. From germline, CDR1 is LNHDA and CDR2 SQIVND (reference sequence). The CDR3 spans 14 residues. V lost 0 bases to trimming and J lost 8 bases, with 13 bases between them. This clone was observed a handful of times. PCR involved 60 Vbeta and 13 Jbeta primers. Method: immunoSEQ multiplex PCR; TCRdb's copy keeps in-frame clones and lacks some. The table includes around 150,000 clones, around 86% detected once. The clonotype comes from a woman aged 50 to 60 in good health and CMV-seropositive. Sequencing was performed on PBMCs. The chain combines TRBV19 with TRBJ1-2; unclear D gene. The CDR3 is CASSIERGLEGYTF. CDR3 coding DNA: TGTGCCAGTAGTATAGAGAGAGGGCTAGAGGGCTACACCTTC.